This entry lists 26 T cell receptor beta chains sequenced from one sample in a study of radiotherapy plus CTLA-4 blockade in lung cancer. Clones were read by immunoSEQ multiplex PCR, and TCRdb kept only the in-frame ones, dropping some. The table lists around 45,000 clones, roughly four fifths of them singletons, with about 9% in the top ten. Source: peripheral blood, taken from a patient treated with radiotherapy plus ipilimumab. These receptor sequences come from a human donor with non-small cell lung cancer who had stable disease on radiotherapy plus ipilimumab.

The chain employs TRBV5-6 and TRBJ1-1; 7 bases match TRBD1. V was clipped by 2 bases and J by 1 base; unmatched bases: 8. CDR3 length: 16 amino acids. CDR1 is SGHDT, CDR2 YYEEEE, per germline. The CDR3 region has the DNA TGTGCCAGCAGCTTTATCACCGGGACAGCGAACACTGAAGCTTTCTTT. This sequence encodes CASSFITGTANTEAFF.

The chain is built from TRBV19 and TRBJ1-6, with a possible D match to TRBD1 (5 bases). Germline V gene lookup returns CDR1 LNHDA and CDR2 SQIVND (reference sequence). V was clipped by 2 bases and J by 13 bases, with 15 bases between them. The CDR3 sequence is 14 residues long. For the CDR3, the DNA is TGTGCCAGTAGTATAAAGCCCCTCGAGGGGCCCCTCCACTTT. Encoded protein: CASSIKPLEGPLHF.

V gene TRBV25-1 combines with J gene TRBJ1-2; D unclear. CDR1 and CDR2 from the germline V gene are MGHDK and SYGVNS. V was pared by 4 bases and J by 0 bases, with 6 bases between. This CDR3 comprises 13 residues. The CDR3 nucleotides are TGTGCCAGCAGTGTTTTGGCTAACTATGGCTACACCTTC. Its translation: CASSVLANYGYTF.

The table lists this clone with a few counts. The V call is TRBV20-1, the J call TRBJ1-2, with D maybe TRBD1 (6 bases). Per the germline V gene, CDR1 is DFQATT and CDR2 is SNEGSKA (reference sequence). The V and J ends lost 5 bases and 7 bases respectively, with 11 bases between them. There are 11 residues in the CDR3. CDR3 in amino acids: CSASGVLGYTF. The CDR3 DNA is TGCAGTGCTTCAGGGGTACTTGGCTACACCTTC.

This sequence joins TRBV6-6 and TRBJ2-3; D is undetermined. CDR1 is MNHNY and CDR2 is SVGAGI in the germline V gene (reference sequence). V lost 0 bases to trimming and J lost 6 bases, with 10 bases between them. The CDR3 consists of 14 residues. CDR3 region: CASSYSNSRDTQYF. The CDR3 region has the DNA TGTGCCAGCAGTTACTCGAACTCTCGGGATACGCAGTATTTT.

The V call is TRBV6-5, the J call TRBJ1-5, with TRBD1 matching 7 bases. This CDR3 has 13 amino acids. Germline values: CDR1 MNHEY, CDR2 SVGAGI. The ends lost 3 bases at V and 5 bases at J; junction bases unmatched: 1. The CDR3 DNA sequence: TGTGCCAGCAGTTATACAGGGGATCAGCCCCAGCATTTT. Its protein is CASSYTGDQPQHF.

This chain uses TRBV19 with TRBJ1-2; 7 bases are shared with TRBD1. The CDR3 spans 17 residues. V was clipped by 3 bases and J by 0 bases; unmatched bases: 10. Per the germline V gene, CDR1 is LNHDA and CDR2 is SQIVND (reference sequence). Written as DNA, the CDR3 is TGTGCCAGTAGTATCGTAAGGGGACAGAGAGCTAACTATGGCTACACCTTC. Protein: CASSIVRGQRANYGYTF.

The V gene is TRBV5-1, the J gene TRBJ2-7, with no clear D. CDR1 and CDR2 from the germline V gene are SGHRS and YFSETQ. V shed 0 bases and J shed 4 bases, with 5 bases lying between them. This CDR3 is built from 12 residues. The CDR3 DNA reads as TGCGCCAGCAGCTTGGATAAGTACGAGCAGTACTTC. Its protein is CASSLDKYEQYF.

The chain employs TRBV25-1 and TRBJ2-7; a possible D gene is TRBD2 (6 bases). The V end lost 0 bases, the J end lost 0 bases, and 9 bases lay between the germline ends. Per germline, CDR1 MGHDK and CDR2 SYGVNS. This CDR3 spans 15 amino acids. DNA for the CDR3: TGTGCCAGCAGTGAATACGGGGGAAGCTCCTACGAGCAGTACTTC. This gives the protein CASSEYGGSSYEQYF.

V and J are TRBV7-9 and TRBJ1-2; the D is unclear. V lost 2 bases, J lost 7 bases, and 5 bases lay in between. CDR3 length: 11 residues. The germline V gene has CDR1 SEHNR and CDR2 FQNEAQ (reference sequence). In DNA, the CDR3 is TGTGCCAGCAGCTTAAGATCTGGCTACACCTTC. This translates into CASSLRSGYTF.

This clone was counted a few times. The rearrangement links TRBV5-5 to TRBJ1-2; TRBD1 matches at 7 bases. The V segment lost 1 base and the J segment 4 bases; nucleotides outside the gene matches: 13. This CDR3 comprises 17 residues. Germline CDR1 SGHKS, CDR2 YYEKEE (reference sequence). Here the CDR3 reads CASSLSWDSIVFYGYTF. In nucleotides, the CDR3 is TGTGCCAGCAGCTTGTCGTGGGACAGCATAGTTTTCTATGGCTACACCTTC.

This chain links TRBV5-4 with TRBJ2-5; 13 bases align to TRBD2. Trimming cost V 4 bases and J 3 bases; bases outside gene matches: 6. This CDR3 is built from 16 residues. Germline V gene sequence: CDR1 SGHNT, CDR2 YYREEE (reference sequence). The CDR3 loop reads CASSRGLAGAKETQYF. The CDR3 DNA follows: TGTGCCAGCAGCCGTGGACTAGCGGGGGCTAAAGAGACCCAGTACTTC.

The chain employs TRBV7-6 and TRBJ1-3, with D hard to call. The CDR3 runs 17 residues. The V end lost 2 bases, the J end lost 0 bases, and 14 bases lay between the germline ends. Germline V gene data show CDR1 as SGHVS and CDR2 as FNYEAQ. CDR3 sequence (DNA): TGTGCCAGCAGCTTAAGGTGGCATACTAGCTCTGGAAACACCATATATTTT. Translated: CASSLRWHTSSGNTIYF.

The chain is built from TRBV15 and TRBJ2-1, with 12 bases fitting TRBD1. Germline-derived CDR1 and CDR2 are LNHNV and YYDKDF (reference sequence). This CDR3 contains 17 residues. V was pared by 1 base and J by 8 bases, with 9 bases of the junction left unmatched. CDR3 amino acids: CATSRVGGTGGAHEQFF. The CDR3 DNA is TGTGCCACCAGCAGAGTAGGCGGGACAGGGGGCGCCCATGAGCAGTTCTTC.

As DNA, the CDR3 is TGCGCCAGCAGCCCGGGACAGGGGGCTGTTCAGCCCCAGCATTTT. It is translated as CASSPGQGAVQPQHF. This chain connects TRBV5-1 to TRBJ1-5; 12 bases are shared with TRBD1. J gave up 6 bases and V 4 bases, and 5 bases lay outside the gene matches. From germline, CDR1 is SGHRS and CDR2 YFSETQ. CDR3 length: 15 amino acids.

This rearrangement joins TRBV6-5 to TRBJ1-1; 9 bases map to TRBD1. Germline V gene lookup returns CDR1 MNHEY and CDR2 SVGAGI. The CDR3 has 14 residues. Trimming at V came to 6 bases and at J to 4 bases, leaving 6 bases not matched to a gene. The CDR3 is CASSSGQGSTEAFF. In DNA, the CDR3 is TGTGCCAGCAGCTCCGGACAGGGGAGCACTGAAGCTTTCTTT.

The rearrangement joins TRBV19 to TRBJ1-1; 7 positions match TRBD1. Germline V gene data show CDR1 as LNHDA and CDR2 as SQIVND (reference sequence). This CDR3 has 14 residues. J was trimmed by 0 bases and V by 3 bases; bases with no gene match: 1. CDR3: CASSMGQMNTEAFF. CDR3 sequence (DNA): TGTGCCAGTAGTATGGGACAGATGAACACTGAAGCTTTCTTT.

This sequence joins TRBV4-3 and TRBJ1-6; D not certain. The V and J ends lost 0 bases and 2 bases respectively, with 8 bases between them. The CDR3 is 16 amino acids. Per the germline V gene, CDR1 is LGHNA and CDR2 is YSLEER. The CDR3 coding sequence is TGCGCCAGCAGCCAAGATGTGATCCCCTATAATTCACCCCTCCACTTT. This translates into CASSQDVIPYNSPLHF.

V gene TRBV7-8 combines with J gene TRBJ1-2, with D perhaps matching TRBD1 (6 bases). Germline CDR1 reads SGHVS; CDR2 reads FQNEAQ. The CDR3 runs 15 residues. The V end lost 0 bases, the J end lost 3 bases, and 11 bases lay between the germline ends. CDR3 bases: TGTGCCAGCAGCTTAGCGCAGGGGATGGACTATGGCTACACCTTC. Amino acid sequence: CASSLAQGMDYGYTF.

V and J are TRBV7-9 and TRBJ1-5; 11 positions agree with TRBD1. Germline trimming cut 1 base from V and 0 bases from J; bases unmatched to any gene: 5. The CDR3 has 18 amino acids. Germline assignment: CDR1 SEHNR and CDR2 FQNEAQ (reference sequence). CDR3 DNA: TGTGCCAGCAGCTTAGGGGACAGGGGGTCCCTTAGCAATCAGCCCCAGCATTTT. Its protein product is CASSLGDRGSLSNQPQHF.

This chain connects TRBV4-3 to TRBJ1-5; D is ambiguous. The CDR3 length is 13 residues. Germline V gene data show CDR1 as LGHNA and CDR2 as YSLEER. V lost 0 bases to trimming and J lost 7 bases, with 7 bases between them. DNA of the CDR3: TGCGCCAGCAGCCAAGATCGGCGGCAGCCCCAGCATTTT. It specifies CASSQDRRQPQHF.

The CDR3 spells CASSLRGREQYV. The CDR3 region has the DNA TGTGCCAGCAGCTTGCGGGGGAGGGAGCAGTACGTC. J is TRBJ2-7 and V is TRBV5-6; TRBD2 might be the D (6 bases). V lost 1 base, J lost 7 bases, and 9 bases lay in between. The CDR3 sequence is 12 residues long. The germline CDR1 and CDR2 sequences are SGHDT and YYEEEE.

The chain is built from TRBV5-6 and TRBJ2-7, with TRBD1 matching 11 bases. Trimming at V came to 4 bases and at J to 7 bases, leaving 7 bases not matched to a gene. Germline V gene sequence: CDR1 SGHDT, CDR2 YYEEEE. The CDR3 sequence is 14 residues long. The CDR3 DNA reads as TGTGCCAGCAGCCCGGGGACAGGGGGTCGAGAGCAGTACTTC. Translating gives CASSPGTGGREQYF.

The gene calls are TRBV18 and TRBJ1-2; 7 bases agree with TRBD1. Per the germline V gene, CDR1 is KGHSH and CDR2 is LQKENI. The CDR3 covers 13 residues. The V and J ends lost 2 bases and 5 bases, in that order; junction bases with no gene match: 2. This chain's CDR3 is CASSPGQDYGYTF. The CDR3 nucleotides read TGTGCCAGCTCACCAGGACAGGATTATGGCTACACCTTC.

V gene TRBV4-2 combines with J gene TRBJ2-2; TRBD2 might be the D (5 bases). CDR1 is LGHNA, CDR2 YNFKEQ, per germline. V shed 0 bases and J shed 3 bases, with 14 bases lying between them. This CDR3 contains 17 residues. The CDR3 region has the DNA TGTGCCAGCAGCCAAGATCCCATACTAGGGTACACCGGGGAGCTGTTTTTT. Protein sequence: CASSQDPILGYTGELFF.

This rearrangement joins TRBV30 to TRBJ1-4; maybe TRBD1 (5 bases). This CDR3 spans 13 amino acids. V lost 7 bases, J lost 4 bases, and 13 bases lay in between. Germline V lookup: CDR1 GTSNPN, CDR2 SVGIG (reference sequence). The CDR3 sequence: CASQGIDNEKLFF. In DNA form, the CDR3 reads TGTGCCTCCCAGGGAATCGATAATGAAAAACTGTTTTTT. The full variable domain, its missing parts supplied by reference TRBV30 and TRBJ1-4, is SQTIHQWPATLVQPVGSPLSLECTVEGTSNPNLYWYRQAAGRGLQLLFYSVGIGQISSEVPQNLSASRPQDRQFILSSKKLLLSDSGFYLCASQGIDNEKLFFGSGTQLSVL.